This T cell receptor beta chain appears in the sequencing data of a study of shared clonotypes between healthy human individuals. Findings and caveats of the study: A generally larger estimated richness was seen in naive subsets than in memory subsets. Against clonotypes common to all four donors, non-shared ones had lower generation probabilities. Clonotype sharing among the donors was expected to vary with sequencing depth.

The germline V gene has CDR1 SQVTM and CDR2 ANQGSEA. Trimming removed 7 bases from V and 9 bases from J; junction bases left unmatched: 12. The CDR3 totals 14 residues. As to this clone: The antigen is not known.

Only in-frame clones appear in the TCRdb table, and some are missing; sequencing was by immunoSEQ multiplex PCR. This sample has some 2,100,000 clones, with 85% to 95% found just once. CD45RO-negative, CCR7-selected cells formed the naive CD8 fraction, which excluded terminally differentiated effector memory CD45RA+ cells. The sequence was collected from a man between 18 and 29 years old in good health. Some clones in this sample may be carry-over from other donors' samples. The rearrangement joins TRBV29-1 to TRBJ2-1, with TRBD1 matching 10 bases. Sequenced input: naive CD8+ T cells from PBMCs. CDR3 sequence reads: CSARGTGESSEQFF. CDR3 sequence (DNA): TGCAGCGCCCGCGGGACAGGGGAAAGTAGTGAGCAGTTCTTC.